Below are 26 T cell receptor beta chains sequenced from a single sample in a study of vaccination and CD4 T cells after COVID-19. Stated treatment: roughly 10-day PBMC culture with coronavirus spike peptide pools or control peptides (ViraFEST assay). No cognate antigen is known for these TCRs. Once obtained from cultured CD4+ T cells, the DNA was sequenced using the Oncomine TCR Beta short-read assay. MiXCR, run by TCRdb on the PCR reads, gives a single entry per CDR3 protein. Here the sample spans about 19,000 distinct CDR3 sequences, approximately 70% being singletons. The sample taken for sequencing was CD4+ T cells from blood, cultured in vitro. Receptors originate from a human donor who had recovered from COVID-19.

The count of this clonotype is one. The rearrangement links TRBV10-2 to TRBJ2-1, with D perhaps TRBD1 (6 bases). From germline, CDR1 is WSHSY and CDR2 SAAADI. Trimming removed 8 bases from V and 0 bases from J, with 11 bases in between. This CDR3 has 14 amino acids. The CDR3 here is CASLDSSSYNEQFF. Written as DNA, the CDR3 is TGCGCCAGCCTGGACAGCTCCTCCTACAATGAGCAGTTCTTC.

The genes are TRBV30 and TRBJ2-3; D not certain. Trimming pared 5 bases from V and 0 bases from J, leaving 6 bases between. Germline loops: CDR1 GTSNPN, CDR2 SVGIG (reference sequence). The CDR3 is 12 residues long. The CDR3 is CAWARSTDTQYF. The CDR3 DNA reads as TGTGCCTGGGCCCGAAGCACAGATACGCAGTATTTT.

V usage is TRBV6-5 and J usage is TRBJ1-2, with D uncertain. In germline, CDR1 is MNHEY, CDR2 SVGAGI. This CDR3 comprises 14 residues. V was pared by 0 bases and J by 0 bases, with 5 bases between. The CDR3 DNA sequence: TGTGCCAGCAGTTACTCGCAGACTAACTATGGCTACACCTTC. Amino acid sequence: CASSYSQTNYGYTF.

The J gene is TRBJ1-2, the V gene TRBV7-9, with a possible D match to TRBD1 (6 bases). Germline-derived CDR1 and CDR2 are SEHNR and FQNEAQ (reference sequence). V lost 4 bases and J lost 2, with 11 bases in between. This CDR3 is built from 14 residues. CDR3 residues: CASSSEQGNYGYTF. The CDR3 DNA sequence: TGTGCCAGCAGCTCTGAGCAGGGGAACTATGGCTACACCTTC.

CDR3 DNA sequence: TGTGCCAGCCGCCGGAGCCTCCGGACAGGGGGCGCAGATACGCAGTATTTT. This codes for CASRRSLRTGGADTQYF. The V and J genes are TRBV2 and TRBJ2-3, with 11 positions matching TRBD1. The CDR3 runs 17 residues. The V segment lost 8 bases and the J segment 4 bases; nucleotides outside the gene matches: 14. Germline CDR1 SNHLY, CDR2 FYNNEI.

This clonotype was seen only once. The chain recombines TRBV12-3 or TRBV12-4 with TRBJ2-2, with TRBD2 matching 10 bases. V shed 7 bases and J 1 base; nucleotides not matched to a gene: 3. This CDR3 region has 15 residues. The CDR3 loop is CASIRTSGNTGELFF. In DNA form, the CDR3 reads TGTGCCAGCATCCGGACTAGCGGGAACACCGGGGAGCTGTTTTTT.

The V and J genes are TRBV18 and TRBJ2-5; 12 bases fit TRBD2. Germline V CDR1 and CDR2: KGHSH, LQKENI. J lost 2 bases, V lost 5 bases, and 12 bases had no gene match. This CDR3 is 18 amino acids long. The CDR3 here is CASSSRTSGETLQETQYF. CDR3 nucleotide sequence: TGTGCCAGCTCATCGCGGACTAGCGGGGAGACCCTGCAAGAGACCCAGTACTTC.

The genes are TRBV27 and TRBJ1-1; D is perhaps TRBD1 (6 bases). Trimming took 5 bases from V and 3 from J, leaving 16 bases between them. The length of the CDR3 is 15 residues. Germline loops: CDR1 MNHEY, CDR2 SMNVEV (reference sequence). This chain's CDR3 is CASSPWTASYTEAFF. The CDR3 DNA reads TGTGCCAGCAGTCCTTGGACAGCCTCCTACACTGAAGCTTTCTTT.

A single count supports this clonotype. The V gene is TRBV6-1, the J gene TRBJ1-5; no definite D call. In germline, CDR1 is MNHNS, CDR2 SASEGT. Trimming left V 6 bases short and J 4 bases short, with 7 bases between. The length of the CDR3 is 12 residues. CDR3 in amino acids: CASSTLNQPQHF. The DNA for the CDR3 is TGTGCCAGCAGCACCCTAAATCAGCCCCAGCATTTT.

This sequence joins TRBV20-1 and TRBJ2-3; 14 bases are a match to TRBD2. The V gene end was trimmed by 1 base and the J gene end by 1 base; junction bases not matched to a gene: 13. The CDR3 is 20 residues long. Germline values: CDR1 DFQATT, CDR2 SNEGSKA (reference sequence). The CDR3, as DNA: TGCAGTGCTAGAGTGCGAGCCGGGACTAGCGGGGGCGGGGGCACAGATACGCAGTATTTT. Protein product: CSARVRAGTSGGGGTDTQYF.

This chain connects TRBV21-1 to TRBJ2-3; the D segment call TRBD1 is taken from the table without a DNA check. TRBV21-1 is shown as a pseudogene. The CDR3 loop spans 17 amino acids. As DNA, the CDR3 is TGTGCCAGCAGCTCCTCATGGGGGGACAGGGGTGGATCCCACACCAGATTT. This codes for CASSSSWGDRGGSHTRF.

The rearrangement links TRBV7-2 to TRBJ2-3, with 13 bases lining up with TRBD2. The CDR3 spans 21 residues. CDR1 and CDR2 (germline): SGHTA, FQGNSA. V lost 1 base, J lost 0 bases, and 13 bases stayed unmatched. CDR3 sequence (DNA): TGTGCCAGCAGCTTAGTGCCGGGACTAGCGGGGATGGGAGGCAGCACAGATACGCAGTATTTT. Amino acid sequence: CASSLVPGLAGMGGSTDTQYF.

The table lists this clonotype with a few counts. This chain uses TRBV24-1 with TRBJ2-5, with a tentative D call TRBD2 (5 bases). CDR1 is KGHDR and CDR2 is SFDVKD in the germline V gene. Trimming stripped 3 bases from V and 0 bases from J, with 16 bases between. The CDR3 totals 17 residues. The CDR3 coding sequence is TGTGCCACCAGTGATACGACTAAGCTGGGGAACCAAGAGACCCAGTACTTC. It encodes CATSDTTKLGNQETQYF.

This chain uses TRBV20-1 with TRBJ1-2; 9 nucleotides align to TRBD1. With V trimmed by 5 bases and J by 1 base, 8 bases remained unmatched. The germline gives CDR1 DFQATT, CDR2 SNEGSKA (reference sequence). The CDR3 extends over 15 amino acids. The CDR3: CSAPPGQGINYGYTF. The CDR3 nucleotides read TGCAGTGCTCCACCGGGACAGGGAATTAACTATGGCTACACCTTC.

The chain joins TRBV4-2 to TRBJ1-3, with 7 bases matching TRBD1. CDR1 is LGHNA and CDR2 is YNFKEQ in the germline V gene. This CDR3 comprises 17 residues. The V gene end was trimmed by 2 bases and the J gene end by 0 bases; junction bases not matched to a gene: 7. CDR3: CASSQPQQGLSGNTIYF. CDR3 DNA sequence: TGTGCCAGCAGCCAACCCCAACAGGGGCTCTCTGGAAACACCATATATTTT.

V and J are TRBV20-1 and TRBJ1-4, with TRBD1 as a possible D gene (6 bases). In germline, CDR1 is DFQATT, CDR2 SNEGSKA (reference sequence). V was shortened by 5 bases and J by 3 bases, with 13 bases between the two germline ends. The CDR3 has 14 amino acids. CDR3 amino acids: CSAPQGRANEKLFF. The CDR3 DNA sequence: TGCAGTGCTCCACAGGGTCGGGCTAATGAAAAACTGTTTTTT.

The chain uses TRBV7-2 and TRBJ2-7; D is perhaps TRBD2 (5 bases). V was shortened by 5 bases and J by 0 bases, with 11 bases between the two germline ends. From germline, CDR1 is SGHTA and CDR2 FQGNSA. The CDR3 totals 14 residues. For the CDR3, the DNA is TGTGCCAGCAGCCCTGGACTTCCCTCCTACGAGCAGTACTTC. Amino acid sequence: CASSPGLPSYEQYF.

V and J are TRBV7-2 and TRBJ2-2; 7 nucleotides line up with TRBD2. V trimming: 8 bases; J trimming: 6 bases; junction bases outside the gene matches: 15. CDR1 and CDR2 from the germline V gene are SGHTA and FQGNSA. The CDR3 is made up of 16 amino acids. The CDR3 loop is CASGAWWTSGPGELFF. In DNA, the CDR3 is TGTGCCAGCGGAGCTTGGTGGACTAGTGGGCCCGGGGAGCTGTTTTTT. Full variable domain (outside the CDR3, taken from reference TRBV7-2 and TRBJ2-2): GAGVSQSPSNKVTEKGKDVELRCDPISGHTALYWYRQSLGQGLEFLIYFQGNSAPDKSGLPSDRFSAERTGGSVSTLTIQRTQQEDSAVYLCASGAWWTSGPGELFFGEGSRLTVL.

In this sample, this clonotype turned up a few times. The chain recombines TRBV27 with TRBJ1-2, with D uncertain. The V gene's germline CDR1 is MNHEY and CDR2 SMNVEV (reference sequence). Trimming removed 3 bases from V and 6 bases from J, with 11 bases in between. CDR3 size: 13 residues. The CDR3 protein is CASSFRAGNGYTF. The CDR3 DNA sequence: TGTGCCAGCAGTTTTAGGGCAGGAAATGGCTACACCTTC.

The V call is TRBV15, the J call TRBJ1-2; D possibly corresponds to TRBD1 (6 bases). V was trimmed by 5 bases and J by 7 bases, leaving 17 bases between them. The CDR3 spans 14 residues. The germline V gene encodes CDR1 LNHNV and CDR2 YYDKDF (reference sequence). The CDR3 reads CATSREQGYRGYTF. CDR3 nucleotides: TGTGCCACCAGCCGTGAACAGGGTTATCGTGGCTACACCTTC.

V gene TRBV9 combines with J gene TRBJ1-5; D possibly corresponds to TRBD1 (6 bases). Germline V gene sequence: CDR1 SGDLS, CDR2 YYNGEE. V was cut by 2 bases and J by 1 base, with 10 bases left in between. CDR3 length: 15 amino acids. CDR3: CASSVAGTSNQPQHF. In DNA form, the CDR3 reads TGTGCCAGCAGCGTCGCAGGGACAAGCAATCAGCCCCAGCATTTT.

J is TRBJ2-3 and V is TRBV7-9; no clear D. CDR3 length equals 14 residues. Between the trimmed V and J ends, which lost 5 bases and 2 bases, there was a span of 11 bases. Looked up from germline, CDR1 is SEHNR and CDR2 is FQNEAQ (reference sequence). The CDR3 here is CASSLQRYTDTQYF. The DNA of the CDR3 is TGTGCCAGCAGCCTTCAGCGATACACAGATACGCAGTATTTT.

This chain links TRBV15 with TRBJ2-2, with D possibly matching TRBD2 (6 bases). V was trimmed by 9 bases and J by 0 bases, leaving 14 bases between them. The germline V gene has CDR1 LNHNV and CDR2 YYDKDF (reference sequence). There are 15 residues in the CDR3. This chain's CDR3 is CATTVTGANTGELFF. DNA of the CDR3: TGTGCCACAACCGTGACGGGGGCGAACACCGGGGAGCTGTTTTTT.

This rearrangement joins TRBV15 to TRBJ2-2, with D possibly TRBD2 on 6 matching bases. The CDR3 spans 15 residues. Germline V gene data show CDR1 as LNHNV and CDR2 as YYDKDF (reference sequence). V was clipped by 3 bases and J by 5 bases, with 13 bases between them. The CDR3 DNA is TGTGCCACCAGCAGTAGCGGTGTCAGGACCGGGGAGCTGTTTTTT. This sequence encodes CATSSSGVRTGELFF.

DNA for the CDR3: TGTGCCAGCAGCTTAGGGATCTTGATGTACCAAGAGACCCAGTACTTC. Translating gives CASSLGILMYQETQYF. This sequence joins TRBV11-2 and TRBJ2-5; no definite D call. With 1 base removed from V and 0 bases from J, the gap between germline ends came to 12 bases. Germline V gives CDR1 SGHAT, CDR2 FQNNGV. This CDR3 is 16 amino acids long. The whole variable domain, filled in from reference TRBV11-2 and TRBJ2-5, reads EAGVAQSPRYKIIEKRQSVAFWCNPISGHATLYWYQQILGQGPKLLIQFQNNGVVDDSQLPKDRFSAERLKGVDSTLKIQPAKLEDSAVYLCASSLGILMYQETQYFGPGTRLLVL.

As concerns this clonotype: One end of the junction is discordant with germline, which a read error may explain. The CDR3 nucleotides read TGTGCCAGCAGGGAAGGCCTCAGGGAGAACTATGGCTACACCTTC. It is translated as CASREGLRENYGYTF. This rearrangement joins TRBV2 to TRBJ1-2, with D possibly being TRBD1 (5 bases). CDR3 length: 15 residues. CDR1 and CDR2 (germline): SNHLY, FYNNEI.